This T cell receptor (beta chain) was identified during a study of cytomegalovirus exposure and HLA in healthy donors. Trimming cost V 5 bases and J 3 bases; bases outside gene matches: 2. Germline V CDR1 and CDR2: SGHRS, YFSETQ. This CDR3 spans 15 amino acids. This clone was found once. Antigen specificity is unknown. PCR employed 60 Vbeta and 13 Jbeta primers. Data came from immunoSEQ multiplex PCR; TCRdb stores just in-frame clones and leaves some out. The sample consists of over 80,000 clones, around 73% of them appearing once. General study findings and limits: One variant, a missense change in DCLRE1C, was linked in a later analysis to TCR beta V- and J-gene trimming. TCR beta chains numbering some 150 were designated cytomegalovirus-associated. In a later analysis, at a false discovery rate of 0.05, 15,000 to 20,000 TCR beta sequences were associated with HLA alleles. Upon later analysis, TCR association rates were observed to vary by HLA locus, being highest for DRB1 and lowest for HLA-C.

The chain has TRBV5-1 and TRBJ2-1; 13 bases are shared with TRBD2. Sequenced input: PBMCs. The clonotype comes from a woman between 35 and 50 years old in good health and CMV-seronegative. CDR3 sequence: CASSRTSGGYNEQFF. The CDR3 DNA is TGCGCCAGCAGTCGGACTAGCGGGGGCTACAATGAGCAGTTCTTC. Full variable domain (remainder filled in from reference TRBV5-1 and TRBJ2-1): KAGVTQTPRYLIKTRGQQVTLSCSPISGHRSVSWYQQTPGQGLQFLFEYFSETQRNKGNFPGRFSGRQFSNSRSEMNVSTLELGDSALYLCASSRTSGGYNEQFFGPGTRLTVL.